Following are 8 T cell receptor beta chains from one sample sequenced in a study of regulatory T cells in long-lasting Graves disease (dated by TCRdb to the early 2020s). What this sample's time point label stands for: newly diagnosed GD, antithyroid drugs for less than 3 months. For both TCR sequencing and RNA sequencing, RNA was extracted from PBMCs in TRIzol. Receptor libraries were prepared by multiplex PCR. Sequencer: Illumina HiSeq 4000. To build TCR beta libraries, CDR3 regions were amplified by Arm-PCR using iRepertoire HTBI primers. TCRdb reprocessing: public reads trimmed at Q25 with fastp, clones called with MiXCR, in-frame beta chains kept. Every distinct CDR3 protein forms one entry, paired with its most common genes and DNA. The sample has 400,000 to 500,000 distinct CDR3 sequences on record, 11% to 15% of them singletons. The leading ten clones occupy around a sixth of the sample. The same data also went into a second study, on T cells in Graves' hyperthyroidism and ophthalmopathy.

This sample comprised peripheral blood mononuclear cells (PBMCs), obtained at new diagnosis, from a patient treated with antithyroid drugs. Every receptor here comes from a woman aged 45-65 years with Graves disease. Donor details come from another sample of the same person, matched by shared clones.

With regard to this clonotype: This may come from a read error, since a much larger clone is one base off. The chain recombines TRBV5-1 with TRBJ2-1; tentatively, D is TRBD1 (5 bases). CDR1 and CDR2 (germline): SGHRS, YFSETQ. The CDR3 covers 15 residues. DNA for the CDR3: TGCGCCAGCAGCTTCTCAGGGCCAGTGCACAATGAGCTGTTCTTC. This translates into CASSFSGPVHNELFF.

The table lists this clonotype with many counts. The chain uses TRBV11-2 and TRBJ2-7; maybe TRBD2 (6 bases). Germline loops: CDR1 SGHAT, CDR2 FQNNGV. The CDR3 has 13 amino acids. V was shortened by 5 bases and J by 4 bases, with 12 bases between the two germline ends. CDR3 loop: CASSDVGGYEQYF. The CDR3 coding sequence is TGTGCCAGCAGCGACGTGGGGGGTTACGAGCAGTACTTC.

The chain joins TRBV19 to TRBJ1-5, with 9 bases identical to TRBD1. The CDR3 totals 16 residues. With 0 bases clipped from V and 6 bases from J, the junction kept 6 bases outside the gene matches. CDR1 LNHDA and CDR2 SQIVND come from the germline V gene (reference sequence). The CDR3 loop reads CASSIDQGQGSQPQHF. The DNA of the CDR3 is TGTGCCAGTAGTATAGACCAGGGACAGGGTAGTCAGCCCCAGCATTTT.

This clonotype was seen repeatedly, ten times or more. CDR3 nucleotides: TGTGCCAGCAGCTTAGATAGTGCTAGCGGGAGCGAGACCCAGTACTTC. This encodes CASSLDSASGSETQYF. The chain joins TRBV7-8 to TRBJ2-5, with 10 bases matching TRBD2. V lost 1 base, J lost 5 bases, and 7 bases stayed unmatched. CDR3 length: 16 amino acids. Looked up from germline, CDR1 is SGHVS and CDR2 is FQNEAQ.

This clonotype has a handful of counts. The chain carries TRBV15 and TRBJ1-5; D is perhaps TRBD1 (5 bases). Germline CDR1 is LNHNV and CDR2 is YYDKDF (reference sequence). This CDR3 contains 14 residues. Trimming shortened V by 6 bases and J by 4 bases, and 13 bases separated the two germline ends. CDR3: CATRRTYSNQPQHF. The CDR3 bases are TGTGCCACCAGGAGGACATATTCAAATCAGCCCCAGCATTTT.

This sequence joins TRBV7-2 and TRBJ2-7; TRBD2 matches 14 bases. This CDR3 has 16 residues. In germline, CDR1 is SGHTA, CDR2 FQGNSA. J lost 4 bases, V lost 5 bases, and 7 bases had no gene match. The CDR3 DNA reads TGTGCCAGCAGCAAAGCGGGGACTAGCGGGAGTTACGAGCAGTACTTC. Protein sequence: CASSKAGTSGSYEQYF.

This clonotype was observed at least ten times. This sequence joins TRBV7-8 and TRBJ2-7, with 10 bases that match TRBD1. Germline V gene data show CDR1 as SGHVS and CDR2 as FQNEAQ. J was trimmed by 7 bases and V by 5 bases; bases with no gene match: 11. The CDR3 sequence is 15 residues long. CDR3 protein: CASSSRDRGSGEQYF. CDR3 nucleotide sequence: TGTGCCAGCAGCAGCAGGGACAGGGGATCGGGAGAGCAGTACTTC.

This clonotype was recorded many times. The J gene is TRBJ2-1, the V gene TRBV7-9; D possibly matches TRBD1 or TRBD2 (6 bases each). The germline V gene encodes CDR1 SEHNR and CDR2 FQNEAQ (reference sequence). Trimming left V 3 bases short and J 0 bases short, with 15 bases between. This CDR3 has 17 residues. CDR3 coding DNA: TGTGCCAGCAGCTTCCCGCCCGGAGGGGGCTCCTACAATGAGCAGTTCTTC. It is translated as CASSFPPGGGSYNEQFF.